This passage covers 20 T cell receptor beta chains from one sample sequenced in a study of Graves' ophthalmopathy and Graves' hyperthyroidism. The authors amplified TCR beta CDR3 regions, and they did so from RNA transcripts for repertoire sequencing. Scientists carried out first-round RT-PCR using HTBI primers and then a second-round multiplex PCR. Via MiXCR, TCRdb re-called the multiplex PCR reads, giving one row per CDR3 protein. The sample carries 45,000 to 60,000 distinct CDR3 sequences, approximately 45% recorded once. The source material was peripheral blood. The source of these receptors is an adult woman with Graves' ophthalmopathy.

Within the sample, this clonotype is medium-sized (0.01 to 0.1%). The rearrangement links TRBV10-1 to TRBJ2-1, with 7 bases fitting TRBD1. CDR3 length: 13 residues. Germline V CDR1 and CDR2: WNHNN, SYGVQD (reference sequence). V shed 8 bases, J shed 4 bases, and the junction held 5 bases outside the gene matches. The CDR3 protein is CASSRQGYNEQFF. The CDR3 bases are TGCGCCAGCTCAAGACAGGGTTACAATGAGCAGTTCTTC.

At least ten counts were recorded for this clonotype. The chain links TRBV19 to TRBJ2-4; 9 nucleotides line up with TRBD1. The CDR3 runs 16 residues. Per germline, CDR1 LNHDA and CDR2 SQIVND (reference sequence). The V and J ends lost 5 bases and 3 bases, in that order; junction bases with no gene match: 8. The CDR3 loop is CASSAGTGIGKNIQYF. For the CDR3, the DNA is TGTGCCAGTAGTGCCGGGACAGGGATCGGCAAAAACATTCAGTACTTC. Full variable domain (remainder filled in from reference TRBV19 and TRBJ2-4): DGGITQSPKYLFRKEGQNVTLSCEQNLNHDAMYWYRQDPGQGLRLIYYSQIVNDFQKGDIAEGYSVSREKKESFPLTVTSAQKNPTAFYLCASSAGTGIGKNIQYFGAGTRLSVL.

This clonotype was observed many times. CDR3 in amino acids: CASSVESGGPPDTQYF. CDR3 in DNA: TGTGCCAGCAGCGTAGAGTCGGGAGGGCCACCAGATACGCAGTATTTT. The chain carries TRBV9 and TRBJ2-3, with 8 positions matching TRBD2. V lost 0 bases, J lost 4 bases, and 7 bases stayed unmatched. Germline CDR1 is SGDLS and CDR2 is YYNGEE. CDR3 length equals 16 residues.

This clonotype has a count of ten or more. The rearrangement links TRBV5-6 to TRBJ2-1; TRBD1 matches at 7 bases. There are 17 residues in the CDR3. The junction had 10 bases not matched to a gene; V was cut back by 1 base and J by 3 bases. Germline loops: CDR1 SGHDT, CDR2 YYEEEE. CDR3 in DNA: TGTGCCAGCAGCTTGTTAGAGGGACAGATAGTCTACAATGAGCAGTTCTTC. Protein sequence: CASSLLEGQIVYNEQFF.

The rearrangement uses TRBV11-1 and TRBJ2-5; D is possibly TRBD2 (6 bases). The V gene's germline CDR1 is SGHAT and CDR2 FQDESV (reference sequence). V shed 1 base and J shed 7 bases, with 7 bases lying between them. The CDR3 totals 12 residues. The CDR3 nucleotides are TGTGCCAGCAGCTTAGAGGAGGGGACCCAGTACTTC. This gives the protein CASSLEEGTQYF.

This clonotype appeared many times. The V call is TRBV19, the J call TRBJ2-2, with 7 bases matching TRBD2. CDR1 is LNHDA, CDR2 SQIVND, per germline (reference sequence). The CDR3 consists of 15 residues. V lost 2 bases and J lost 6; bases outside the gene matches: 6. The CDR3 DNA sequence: TGTGCCAGTAGTATATCGGGGGGAGGGGCCGGGGAGCTGTTTTTT. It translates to CASSISGGGAGELFF.

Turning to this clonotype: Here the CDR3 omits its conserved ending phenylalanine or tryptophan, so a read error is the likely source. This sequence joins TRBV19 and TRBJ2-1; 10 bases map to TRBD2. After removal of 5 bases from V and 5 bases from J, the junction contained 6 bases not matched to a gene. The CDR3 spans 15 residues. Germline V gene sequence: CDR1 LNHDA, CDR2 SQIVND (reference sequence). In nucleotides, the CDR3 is TGTGCCAGTAGTCGGTTAGCGGGAGGTAACAATGAGCAGTTCTCC. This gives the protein CASSRLAGGNNEQFS.

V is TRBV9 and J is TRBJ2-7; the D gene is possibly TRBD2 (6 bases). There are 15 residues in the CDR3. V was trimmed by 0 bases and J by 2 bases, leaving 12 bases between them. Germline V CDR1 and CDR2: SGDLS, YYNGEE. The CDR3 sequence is CASSVGQGGTYEQYF. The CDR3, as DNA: TGTGCCAGCAGCGTAGGGCAGGGAGGCACCTACGAGCAGTACTTC.

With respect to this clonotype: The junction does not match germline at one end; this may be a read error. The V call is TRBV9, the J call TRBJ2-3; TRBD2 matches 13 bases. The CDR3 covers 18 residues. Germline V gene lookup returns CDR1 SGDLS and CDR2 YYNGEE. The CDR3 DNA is TGTACCAGCAGAGCTCTTGGGACTAGCGGGACCGGCACAGATACGCAGTATTTT. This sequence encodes CTSRALGTSGTGTDTQYF.

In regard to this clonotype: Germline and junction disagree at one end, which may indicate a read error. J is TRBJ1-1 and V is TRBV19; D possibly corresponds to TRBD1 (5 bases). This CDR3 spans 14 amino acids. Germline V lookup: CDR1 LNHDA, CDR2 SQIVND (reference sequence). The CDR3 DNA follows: TGTGCCAGTAATGTTGGACGGGGGAACACTAAAGCTTTCTTT. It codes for CASNVGRGNTKAFF.

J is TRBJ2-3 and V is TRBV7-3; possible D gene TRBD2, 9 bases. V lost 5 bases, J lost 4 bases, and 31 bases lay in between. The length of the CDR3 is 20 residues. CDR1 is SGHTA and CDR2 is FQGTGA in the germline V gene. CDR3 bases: TGTGCCAGCAGCCAGATCACAGGGGGAGGGGCGGGAGGGGGGGCAGATACGCAGTATTTT. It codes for CASSQITGGGAGGGADTQYF. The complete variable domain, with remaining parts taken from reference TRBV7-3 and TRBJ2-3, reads GAGVSQTPSNKVTEKGKYVELRCDPISGHTALYWYRQSLGQGPEFLIYFQGTGAADDSGLPNDRFFAVRPEGSVSTLKIQRTERGDSAVYLCASSQITGGGAGGGADTQYFGPGTRLTVL.

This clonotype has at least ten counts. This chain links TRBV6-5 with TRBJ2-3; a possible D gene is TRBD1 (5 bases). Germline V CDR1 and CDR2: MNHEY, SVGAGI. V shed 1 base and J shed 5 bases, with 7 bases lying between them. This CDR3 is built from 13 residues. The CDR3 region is CASSYLGEDTQYF. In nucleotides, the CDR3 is TGTGCCAGCAGTTACTTAGGGGAAGATACGCAGTATTTT.

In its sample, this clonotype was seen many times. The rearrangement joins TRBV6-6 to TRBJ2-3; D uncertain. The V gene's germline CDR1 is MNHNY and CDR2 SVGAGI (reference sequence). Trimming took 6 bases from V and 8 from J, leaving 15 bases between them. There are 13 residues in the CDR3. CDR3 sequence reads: CASSPEAKGTQYF. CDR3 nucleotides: TGTGCCAGCAGCCCCGAGGCCAAAGGTACGCAGTATTTT.

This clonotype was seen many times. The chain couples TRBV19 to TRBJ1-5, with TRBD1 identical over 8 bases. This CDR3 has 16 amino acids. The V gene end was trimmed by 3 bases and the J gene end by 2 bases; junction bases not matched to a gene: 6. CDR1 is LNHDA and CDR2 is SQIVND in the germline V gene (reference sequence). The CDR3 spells CASSIAGGRGNQPQHF. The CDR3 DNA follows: TGTGCCAGTAGTATTGCAGGGGGCAGGGGCAATCAGCCCCAGCATTTT.

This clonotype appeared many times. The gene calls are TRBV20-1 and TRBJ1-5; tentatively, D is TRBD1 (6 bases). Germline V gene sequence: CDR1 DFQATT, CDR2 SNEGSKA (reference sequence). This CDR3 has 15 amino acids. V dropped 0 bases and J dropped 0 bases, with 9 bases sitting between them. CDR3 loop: CSARDTGYSNQPQHF. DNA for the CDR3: TGCAGTGCTAGAGATACAGGGTATAGCAATCAGCCCCAGCATTTT.

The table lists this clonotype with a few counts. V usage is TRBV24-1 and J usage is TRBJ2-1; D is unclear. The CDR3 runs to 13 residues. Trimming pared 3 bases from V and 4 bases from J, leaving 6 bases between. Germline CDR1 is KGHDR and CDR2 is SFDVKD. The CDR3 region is CATSDPRYNEQFF. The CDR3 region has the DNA TGTGCCACCAGTGATCCCCGATACAATGAGCAGTTCTTC.

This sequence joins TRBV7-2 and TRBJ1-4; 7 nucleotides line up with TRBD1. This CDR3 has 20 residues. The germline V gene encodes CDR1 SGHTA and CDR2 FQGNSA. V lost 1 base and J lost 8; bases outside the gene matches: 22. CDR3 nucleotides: TGTGCCAGCAGCTTAGACCGGCCCCTTAGCGGGAGGGCAGGGGGAGAAAAACTGTTTTTT. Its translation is CASSLDRPLSGRAGGEKLFF.

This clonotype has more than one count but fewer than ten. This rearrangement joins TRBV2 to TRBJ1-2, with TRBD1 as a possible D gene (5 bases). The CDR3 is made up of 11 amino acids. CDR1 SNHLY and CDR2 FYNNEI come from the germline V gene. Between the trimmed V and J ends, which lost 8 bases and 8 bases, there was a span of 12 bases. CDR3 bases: TGTGCCAGCGCAGGGTTAAGCGGCTACACCTTC. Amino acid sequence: CASAGLSGYTF.

The CDR3 DNA sequence: TGTGCCAGTAGTATGAAGCGGGAAGCGGACGAGCAGTACTTC. Translated: CASSMKREADEQYF. J is TRBJ2-7 and V is TRBV19; 7 nucleotides align to TRBD2. Unmatched junction bases numbered 7, after V lost 3 bases and J lost 5 bases. Germline CDR1 LNHDA, CDR2 SQIVND (reference sequence). The CDR3 contains 14 residues. Combining the CDR3 with reference TRBV19 and TRBJ2-7 gives the whole variable domain DGGITQSPKYLFRKEGQNVTLSCEQNLNHDAMYWYRQDPGQGLRLIYYSQIVNDFQKGDIAEGYSVSREKKESFPLTVTSAQKNPTAFYLCASSMKREADEQYFGPGTRLTVT.

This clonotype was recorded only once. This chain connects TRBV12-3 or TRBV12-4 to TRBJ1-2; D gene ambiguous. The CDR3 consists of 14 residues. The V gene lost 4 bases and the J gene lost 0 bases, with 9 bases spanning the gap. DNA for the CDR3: TGTGCCAGCAGTTCCGGGAGAGCTAACTATGGCTACACCTTC. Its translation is CASSSGRANYGYTF.